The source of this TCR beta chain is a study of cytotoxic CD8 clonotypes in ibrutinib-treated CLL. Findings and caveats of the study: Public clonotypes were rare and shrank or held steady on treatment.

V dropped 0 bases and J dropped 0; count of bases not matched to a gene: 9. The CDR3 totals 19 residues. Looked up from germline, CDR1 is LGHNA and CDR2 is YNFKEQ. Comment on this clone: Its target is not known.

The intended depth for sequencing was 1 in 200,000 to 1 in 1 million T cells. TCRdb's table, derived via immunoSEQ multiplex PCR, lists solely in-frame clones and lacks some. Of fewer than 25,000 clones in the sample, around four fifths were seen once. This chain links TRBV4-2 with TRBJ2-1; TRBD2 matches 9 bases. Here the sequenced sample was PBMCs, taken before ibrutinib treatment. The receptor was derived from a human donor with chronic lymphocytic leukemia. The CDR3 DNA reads TGTGCCAGCAGCCAAGAGTTATTGGTTAGCGGGAGCTCCTACAATGAGCAGTTCTTC. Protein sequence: CASSQELLVSGSSYNEQFF.